This T cell receptor (beta chain) comes out of a study of blood T cells in healthy people across ages (dated by TCRdb to between 2015 and 2017). Regarding the research as a whole: Template switching captured roughly one uniquely barcoded TCR beta cDNA molecule per two T cells in model experiments. The study measured age-related changes in TCR beta repertoire diversity using deep sequencing normalized with unique cDNA molecular identifiers. The donors were divided into four age groups: young (average around 16 years), middle-aged (around 37), aged (about 60) and long-lived (around 87). Using the same blood draw, the study looked at two additional independent replicas of 1 million unique cDNA reads for two donors, one aged 18 to 29 and the other aged 80 or older. Here is what the overall study found, with its caveats: The CMV infection status of donors was not known, potentially confounding age-related changes in expanded clonotypes. Total diversity estimates from one million sequenced T cells were considered lower bounds and underestimates. Because profiling used bulk unsorted PBMCs, naive and antigen-experienced compartments could not be compared conclusively. The percentage of naive T cells measured by flow cytometry correlated strongly with observed TCR beta diversity. Compared with the aged group, the long-lived group had more naive CD4+ T cells, fewer expanded clones and increased TCR diversity, a pattern suggesting age selection. Observed TCR beta diversity per million T cells fell roughly linearly with age, and a significant reduction was already apparent by age roughly 41.

The library was generated by 5' RACE. The sequencing machine was an Illumina HiSeq 2500. The second PCR ran for roughly 7 to 12 cycles and used a J-beta primer mix along with a sample-barcoded 5' primer. A unique molecular identifier was introduced onto each TCR beta cDNA molecule by a template-switch 5' adaptor carrying 12 random nucleotides. Each sample yielded at least 3 million CDR3-containing paired-end reads. First-strand cDNA was synthesized from all RNA with the Mint cDNA synthesis kit, primed by a TRBC-specific oligonucleotide. All cDNA was treated with uracil-DNA glycosylase and then went through a first 18-cycle PCR with the universal primers M1SS and BC2_uni_R. The study's own analysis went as follows. For normalization, 1 million high-quality reads were randomly selected from each sample, with every read carrying a distinct molecular identifier. Instead of being binned into consensus sequences, reads with shared molecular identifiers were discarded. CDR3 identification, clonotype clustering and error correction used MiTCR with a Q25 quality threshold and the strictest error-elimination algorithm. Lower-bound total TCR beta diversity was estimated with a nonparametric unseen species model using Euler transformation. The public reads were run again by TCRdb, first through fastp at Q25 and then through MiXCR, and only productive beta chains were kept. Rows are unified per CDR3 protein, each entry keeping the most common DNA and genes. TCRdb's processing, not the authors' own work, is the source of the V and J calls. The sample records 600,000 to 1,000,000 distinct CDR3 sequences, 20% to 30% of which are singletons. 3.7% of the sample rests with the top ten.

Donors were a few dozen systemically healthy Caucasian individuals from Russia aged about 6 to 100 years. Approximately 9 milliliters of peripheral blood were collected from each donor into EDTA-treated Vacutainer tubes. Ficoll-Paque density-gradient centrifugation was used to isolate PBMCs, with at least 7 million per sample. Total RNA was extracted from PBMCs with Trizol reagent, with at least 5.5 micrograms obtained per sample. For every donor, flow cytometry on a PBMC aliquot measured the percentage of naive CD45RAhigh/CD27high T cells. Looking up the germline V gene yields CDR1 MGHRA and CDR2 YSYEKL. The CDR3 has 17 amino acids, counting the end cysteine and phenylalanine. Here the CDR3 DNA is all that survives: 51 bases in frame from base 1. The V end gives up 1 base and the J end 2 bases, leaving 10 bases in the junction not matched to a gene. This clonotype was observed a few times. It lacks a known antigen. No base qualities exist here, and no much larger clone lies one base off it.

These records were also assigned to another study, of T cells of mothers and their children. The second study, in turn, reports: The donors were nine systemically healthy Caucasian individuals, made up of three mothers and their six children. cDNA synthesis consumed the entire amount of extracted RNA, loaded at approximately 1.6 ug RNA in each 15 ul reaction. In the second PCR, sample barcodes and 2-4 random nucleotides were introduced via the M1S primer. More than 8 million TCR beta CDR3 reads were obtained from each mother, and 2.5 million to 3.5 million reads were obtained from each child. Thymic selection similarly shapes TCR recombination output in related and unrelated pairs, with minor effect from inherited differences. Related mother-child pairs always showed normalized repertoire overlap that was slightly higher than in unrelated mother-child pairs, though the difference was never significant. Persistent microchimeric T cell clones were not detected, at a sensitivity of about 90 clones per million clonotypes. To look for features that set related mother-child pairs apart from unrelated individuals, the researchers ran deep NGS to compare the TCR beta repertoires of mothers and children. On average, the children were 11 +/- 4 years old, while the mothers were approximately 41 +/- 4 years old. After adapter ligation was performed with NEBNext reagents, the libraries were sequenced on an Illumina HiSeq 2000 with 100+100 nt paired-end reads. Mother and child libraries were prepared a month apart and sequenced in separate runs to prevent cross-contamination. Each donor had between 500,000 and 2,000,000 distinct TCR beta clonotypes identified. Naive TCR beta clonotypes were estimated from low-frequency clonotypes matched to each donor's FACS-determined naive share, without sorting.

Sequences were obtained from blood. The receptor was derived from a boy between 10 and 17 years old in good health. The chain is made from TRBV4-1 and TRBJ2-7; TRBD2 aligns with 8 central bases. The CDR3 amino acid sequence is: CASSQARGEGRTYEQYF. The bases read TGCGCCAGCAGCCAAGCGCGGGGGGAGGGCCGGACCTACGAGCAGTACTTC.